A selection of T cell receptor beta chains follows, all from one sample in a study of vaccination and CD4 T cells after COVID-19. No antigen has been identified for these receptors. TCRdb used MiXCR to reprocess the PCR reads, holding one entry per CDR3 protein. The sample has 11,000 to 15,000 distinct CDR3 sequences, under 40% seen once. The sample consisted of CD4+ T cells from blood, cultured in vitro. Receptor source: a human donor who had recovered from COVID-19. Each CDR3 is given with its conserved first and last residue. D genes are given only for firm matches. Clone size is given for some rows only: seen once, a few or many times, or a class if the clone is expanded.

CDR3nt,CDR3aa,abundance,j_gene,d_gene,v_gene
TGCGCCAGCAGCTTGGGCGACAGCCGCAATCAGCCCCAGCATTTT,CASSLGDSRNQPQHF,few,TRBJ1-5,-,TRBV5-1
TGCAGTGCTAGAAAGCCAGGGTTTTACGAGCAGTACTTC,CSARKPGFYEQYF,-,TRBJ2-7,-,TRBV20-1
TGTGCCAGCAGCTTGCGCCAGAGCAATCAGCCCCAGCATTTT,CASSLRQSNQPQHF,few,TRBJ1-5,-,TRBV5-8
TGCGCCAGCAGCCAAGAGGGTTGGAGGGAACAGTACTTC,CASSQEGWREQYF,-,TRBJ2-7,-,TRBV4-3
TGCAGTGCGCCACAGGGACCCGCGAACACCGGGGAGCTGTTTTTT,CSAPQGPANTGELFF,few,TRBJ2-2,-,TRBV20-1
TGTGCCAGCAGTTTACACGGATTCGACAATGAGCAGTTCTTC,CASSLHGFDNEQFF,-,TRBJ2-1,-,TRBV28
TGTGCCAGCTCAGGGGGCTTCCTCACAGATACGCAGTATTTT,CASSGGFLTDTQYF,-,TRBJ2-3,-,TRBV18
TGCTCTCCGGCCCGGGGGCGAGAGACCCAGTACTTC,CSPARGRETQYF,few,TRBJ2-5,-,TRBV20-1
TGTGCCATCAGTGAGTCCCGAGGGGGACGACAATACGAGCAGTACTTC,CAISESRGGRQYEQYF,-,TRBJ2-7,-,TRBV10-3
TGTGCCAGCAGAAACATCAACAGGGGAGGACACGATCAGTACTTC,CASRNINRGGHDQYF,-,TRBJ2-4,-,TRBV12-3/TRBV12-4
TGTGCCAGCAGCCCATGGGGCGGGAGGACGCAGTATTTT,CASSPWGGRTQYF,few,TRBJ2-3,TRBD2,TRBV6-2/TRBV6-3
TGTGCCAGCAGTGGACCTTATGGTCAGCCCCAGCATTTT,CASSGPYGQPQHF,-,TRBJ1-5,-,TRBV2
TGTGCCAGCAGCACCGACAGGAACACTGAAGCTTTCTTT,CASSTDRNTEAFF,-,TRBJ1-1,-,TRBV7-2
TGTGCCAGCAGCTTAGCGGGGTCGGCAGATACGCAGTATTTT,CASSLAGSADTQYF,-,TRBJ2-3,-,TRBV7-2
TGTGCCAGCAGCAAAGCCAGACAGGTCATGAACACTGAAGCTTTCTTT,CASSKARQVMNTEAFF,few,TRBJ1-1,-,TRBV21-1
TGTGCCAGCAGCCTAGAGGGGATCTCCTACAATGAGCAGTTCTTC,CASSLEGISYNEQFF,-,TRBJ2-1,-,TRBV2
TGTGCCTGGAGTGGGAGACTAGACGAGCAGTACTTC,CAWSGRLDEQYF,-,TRBJ2-7,-,TRBV30
TGTGCCAGCAGTGCCCTCCCGGCACGGACAGATATTAACACTGAAGCTTTCTTT,CASSALPARTDINTEAFF,-,TRBJ1-1,-,TRBV6-4
TGCAGCGTTGGTGTAGCGGTCGGCGCGTGGCAGTACTTC,CSVGVAVGAWQYF,-,TRBJ2-7,-,TRBV29-1
TGCAGTGCTTATGGGCCCGGCGATTCACCCCTCCACTTT,CSAYGPGDSPLHF,once,TRBJ1-6,-,TRBV20-1
TGTGCCAGCAGCTTGAACTACGGCCGATACGAGCAGTACTTC,CASSLNYGRYEQYF,-,TRBJ2-7,-,TRBV5-4
TGTGCCAGCAGCTTATTGATCAACAATGAGCAGTTCTTC,CASSLLINNEQFF,-,TRBJ2-1,-,TRBV7-2
TGTGCCAGCAGCCTTCTCGGGCGAGGCACCGGGGAGCTGTTTTTT,CASSLLGRGTGELFF,few,TRBJ2-2,-,TRBV7-9
TGTGCCAGCAGCTATGGGGTGGGCCACGAGCAGTACTTC,CASSYGVGHEQYF,-,TRBJ2-7,-,TRBV12-3/TRBV12-4
TGTGCCAGCAGCTCCGGGATCTGGGGCAATCAGCCCCAGCATTTT,CASSSGIWGNQPQHF,few,TRBJ1-5,-,TRBV7-7
TGCGCCAGCAGTTCGGGGGCGTACGAGCAGTACTTC,CASSSGAYEQYF,-,TRBJ2-7,-,TRBV10-1
TGCAGTGCTACCTCCGGGACTAGCGGGAGGCACTACGAGCAGTACTTC,CSATSGTSGRHYEQYF,few,TRBJ2-7,TRBD2,TRBV20-1
TGTGCCAGCAGGGCCCAGGGAGGTTCCTACGAGCAGTACTTC,CASRAQGGSYEQYF,-,TRBJ2-7,-,TRBV2
TGTGCCAGTAGCAATCTGGACGAGCAGTACTTC,CASSNLDEQYF,few,TRBJ2-7,-,TRBV19
TGTGCCACCAGTGGCTGGACAGACACCTACAATGAGCAGTTCTTC,CATSGWTDTYNEQFF,-,TRBJ2-1,-,TRBV24-1
TGCGCCAGCAGCTACAGGGGTAGCTTCACAGATACGCAGTATTTT,CASSYRGSFTDTQYF,-,TRBJ2-3,TRBD1,TRBV5-1
TGCAGTGCTAGAGATGTGGCAGGGTCGTTTGGCTACACCTTC,CSARDVAGSFGYTF,few,TRBJ1-2,-,TRBV20-1
TGTGCCAGCAGCCAGGTTACTAACTATGGCTACACCTTC,CASSQVTNYGYTF,-,TRBJ1-2,-,TRBV2
TGTGCCAGCAGCTTGAAACTAGCGGGTGAAGAGACCCAGTACTTC,CASSLKLAGEETQYF,-,TRBJ2-5,TRBD2,TRBV5-4
TGTGCCAGCAGCCCCCAGACAGTAGGGGAGACCCAGTACTTC,CASSPQTVGETQYF,-,TRBJ2-5,-,TRBV11-2
TGTGCCAGCAGGCGCGGGACAGACGAAAACTATGGCTACACCTTC,CASRRGTDENYGYTF,-,TRBJ1-2,TRBD1,TRBV6-1
TGTGCCAGCAGTGAAGGCCTAGCTCTCGAGCAGTACTTC,CASSEGLALEQYF,-,TRBJ2-7,-,TRBV2
TGTGCCAGCAGGCCGTTGGCCAATAATGAAAAACTGTTTTTT,CASRPLANNEKLFF,-,TRBJ1-4,-,TRBV27
TGCGCCAGCAGCCAAGATCATGGGGATGAGCAGTACTTC,CASSQDHGDEQYF,-,TRBJ2-7,-,TRBV4-3
TGTGCCAGCAATCTGGGGGACAGGTACAATGAGCAGTTCTTC,CASNLGDRYNEQFF,-,TRBJ2-1,TRBD1,TRBV6-1
TGTGCCAGCGGGCGGGACAGATCCTACGAGCAGTACTTC,CASGRDRSYEQYF,-,TRBJ2-7,-,TRBV6-1
TGCAGTGCTGACGATTGGGACGCCACGACCCAGTACTTC,CSADDWDATTQYF,few,TRBJ2-5,-,TRBV20-1
TGTGCCAGCAGATCTAAGCGGGGGAACCTCTACAATGAGCAGTTCTTC,CASRSKRGNLYNEQFF,-,TRBJ2-1,TRBD2,TRBV7-8
TGTGCCAGCAGCCGCATGCTTACAGAGTTCTTC,CASSRMLTEFF,few,TRBJ2-1,-,TRBV7-9
TGTGCCAGCAGCCAACTTACAGCGAACACCGGGGAGCTGTTTTTT,CASSQLTANTGELFF,few,TRBJ2-2,-,TRBV7-9
TGTGCCAGCAGCTTGATTTCACCGAGACTCCACAAAACTTCCTACAATGAGCAGTTCTTC,CASSLISPRLHKTSYNEQFF,-,TRBJ2-1,-,TRBV5-6
TGTGCCAGCAGACCCGGGACTAGCGGGAATGGCGAGCAGTACTTC,CASRPGTSGNGEQYF,-,TRBJ2-7,TRBD2,TRBV5-4
TGTGCCAGCAAGGGGGGTCTACCAGGGCTCGAGCAGTACTTC,CASKGGLPGLEQYF,-,TRBJ2-7,-,TRBV2
TGTGCCAGCAGTGACGGCGGCAGCACAGATACGCAGTATTTT,CASSDGGSTDTQYF,few,TRBJ2-3,-,TRBV6-4
TGTGCCAGCAGTGAAGCGCGACTAGCGCACTCAGATACGCAGTATTTT,CASSEARLAHSDTQYF,-,TRBJ2-3,TRBD2,TRBV2
TGTGCCAGCAGCTTGGAACAGAACAATGAGCAGTTCTTC,CASSLEQNNEQFF,-,TRBJ2-1,-,TRBV5-4
TGTGCCAGCAGACACGGGTTCCCGTCCCCTAGCTCCTACGAGCAGTACTTC,CASRHGFPSPSSYEQYF,-,TRBJ2-7,-,TRBV6-2/TRBV6-3